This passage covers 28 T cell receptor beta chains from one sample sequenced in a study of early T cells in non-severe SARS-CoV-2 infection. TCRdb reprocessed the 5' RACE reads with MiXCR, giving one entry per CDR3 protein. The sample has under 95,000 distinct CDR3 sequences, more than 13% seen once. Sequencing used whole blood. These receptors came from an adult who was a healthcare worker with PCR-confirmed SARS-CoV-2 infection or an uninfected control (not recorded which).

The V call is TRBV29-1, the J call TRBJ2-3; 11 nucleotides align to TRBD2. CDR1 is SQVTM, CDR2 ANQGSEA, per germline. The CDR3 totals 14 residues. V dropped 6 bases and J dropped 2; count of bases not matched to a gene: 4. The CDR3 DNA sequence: TGCAGCGTGCTGACTAGCGGGAACACAGATACGCAGTATTTT. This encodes CSVLTSGNTDTQYF.

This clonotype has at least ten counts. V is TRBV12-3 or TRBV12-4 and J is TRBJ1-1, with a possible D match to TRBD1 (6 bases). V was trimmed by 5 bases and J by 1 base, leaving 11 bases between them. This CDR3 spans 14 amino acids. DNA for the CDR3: TGTGCCAGCAGTATGGGGGGGGCGAACACTGAAGCTTTCTTT. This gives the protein CASSMGGANTEAFF.

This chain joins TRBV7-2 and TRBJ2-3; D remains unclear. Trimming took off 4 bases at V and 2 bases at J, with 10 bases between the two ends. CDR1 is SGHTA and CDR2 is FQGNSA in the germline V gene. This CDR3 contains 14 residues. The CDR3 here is CASSYDGNTDTQYF. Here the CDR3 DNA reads TGTGCCAGCAGCTACGACGGTAACACAGATACGCAGTATTTT.

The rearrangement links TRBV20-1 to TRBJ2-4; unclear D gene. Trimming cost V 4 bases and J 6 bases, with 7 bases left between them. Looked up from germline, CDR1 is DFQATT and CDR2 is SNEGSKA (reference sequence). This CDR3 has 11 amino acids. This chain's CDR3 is CSAIVGNIQYF. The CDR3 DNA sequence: TGCAGTGCTATCGTGGGAAACATTCAGTACTTC.

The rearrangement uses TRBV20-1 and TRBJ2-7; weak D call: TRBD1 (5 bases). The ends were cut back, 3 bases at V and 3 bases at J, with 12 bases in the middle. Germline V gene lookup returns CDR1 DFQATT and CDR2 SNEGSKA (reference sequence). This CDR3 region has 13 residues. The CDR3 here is CSARGLLLYEQYF. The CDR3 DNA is TGCAGTGCTAGGGGGCTCCTACTCTACGAGCAGTACTTC.

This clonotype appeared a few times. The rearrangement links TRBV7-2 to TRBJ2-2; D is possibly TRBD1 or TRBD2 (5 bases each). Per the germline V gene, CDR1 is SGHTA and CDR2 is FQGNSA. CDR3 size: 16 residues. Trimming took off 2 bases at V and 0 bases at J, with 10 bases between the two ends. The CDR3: CASSLSGTANTGELFF. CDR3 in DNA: TGTGCCAGCAGCTTATCCGGGACGGCGAACACCGGGGAGCTGTTTTTT. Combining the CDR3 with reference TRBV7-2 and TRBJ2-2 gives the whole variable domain GAGVSQSPSNKVTEKGKDVELRCDPISGHTALYWYRQSLGQGLEFLIYFQGNSAPDKSGLPSDRFSAERTGGSVSTLTIQRTQQEDSAVYLCASSLSGTANTGELFFGEGSRLTVL.

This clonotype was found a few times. In DNA, the CDR3 is TGTGCCAGCAGCAGCGGAGTCAGTGAAGCTTTCTTT. Translation gives CASSSGVSEAFF. The chain links TRBV9 to TRBJ1-1; D uncertain. This CDR3 has 12 amino acids. Germline CDR1 reads SGDLS; CDR2 reads YYNGEE. Trimming stripped 4 bases from V and 7 bases from J, with 11 bases between. Complete variable domain (other parts from reference TRBV9 and TRBJ1-1): DSGVTQTPKHLITATGQRVTLRCSPRSGDLSVYWYQQSLDQGLQFLIQYYNGEERAKGNILERFSAQQFPDLHSELNLSSLELGDSALYFCASSSGVSEAFFGQGTRLTVV.

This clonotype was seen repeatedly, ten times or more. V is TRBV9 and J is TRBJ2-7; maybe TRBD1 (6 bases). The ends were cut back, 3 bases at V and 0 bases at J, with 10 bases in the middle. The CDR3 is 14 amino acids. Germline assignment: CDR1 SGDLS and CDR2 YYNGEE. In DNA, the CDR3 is TGTGCCAGCAGCGACGGACAGAACTCCTACGAGCAGTACTTC. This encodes CASSDGQNSYEQYF.

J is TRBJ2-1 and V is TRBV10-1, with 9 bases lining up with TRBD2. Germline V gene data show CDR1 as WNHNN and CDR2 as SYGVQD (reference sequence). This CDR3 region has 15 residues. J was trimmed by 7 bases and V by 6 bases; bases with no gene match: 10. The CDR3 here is CASSSPGLALNEQFF. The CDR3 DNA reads TGCGCCAGCAGCTCCCCCGGACTAGCGCTAAATGAGCAGTTCTTC.

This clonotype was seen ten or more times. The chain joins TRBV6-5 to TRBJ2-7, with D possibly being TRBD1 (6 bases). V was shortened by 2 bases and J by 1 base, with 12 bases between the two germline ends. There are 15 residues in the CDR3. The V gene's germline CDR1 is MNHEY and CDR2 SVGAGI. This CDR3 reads CASSYRGSTSYEQYF. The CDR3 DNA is TGTGCCAGCAGTTACAGGGGGAGCACTTCCTACGAGCAGTACTTC.

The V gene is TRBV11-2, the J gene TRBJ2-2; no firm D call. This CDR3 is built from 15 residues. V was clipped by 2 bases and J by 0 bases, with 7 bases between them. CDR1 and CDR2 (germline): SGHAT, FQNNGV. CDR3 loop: CASSLLLANTGELFF. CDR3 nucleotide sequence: TGTGCCAGCAGCTTACTCCTCGCGAACACCGGGGAGCTGTTTTTT.

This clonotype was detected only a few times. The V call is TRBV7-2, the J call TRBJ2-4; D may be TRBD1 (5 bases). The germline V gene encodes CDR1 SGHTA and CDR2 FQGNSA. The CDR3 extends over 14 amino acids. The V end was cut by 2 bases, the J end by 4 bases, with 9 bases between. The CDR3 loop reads CASSLIAGKNIQYF. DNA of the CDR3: TGTGCCAGCAGCTTAATTGCAGGGAAAAACATTCAGTACTTC.

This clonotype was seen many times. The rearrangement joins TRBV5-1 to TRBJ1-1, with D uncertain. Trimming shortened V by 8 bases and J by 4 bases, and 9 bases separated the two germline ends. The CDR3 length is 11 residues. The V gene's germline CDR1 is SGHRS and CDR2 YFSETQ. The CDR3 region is CASGGGTEAFF. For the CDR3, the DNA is TGCGCCAGTGGCGGTGGCACTGAAGCTTTCTTT.

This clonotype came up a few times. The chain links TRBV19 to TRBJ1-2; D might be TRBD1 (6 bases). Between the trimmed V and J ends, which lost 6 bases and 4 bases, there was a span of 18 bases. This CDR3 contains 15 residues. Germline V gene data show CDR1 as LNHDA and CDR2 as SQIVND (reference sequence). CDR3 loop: CASRPEGGQFYGYTF. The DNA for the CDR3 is TGTGCCAGTAGGCCCGAGGGGGGGCAGTTCTATGGCTACACCTTC.

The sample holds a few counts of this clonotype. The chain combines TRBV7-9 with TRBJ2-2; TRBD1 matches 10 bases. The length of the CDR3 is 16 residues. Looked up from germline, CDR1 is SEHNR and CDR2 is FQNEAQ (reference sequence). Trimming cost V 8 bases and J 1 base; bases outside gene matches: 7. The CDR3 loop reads CASSSRDRGNTGELFF. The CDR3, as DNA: TGTGCCAGCTCGTCGCGGGACAGGGGGAACACCGGGGAGCTGTTTTTT.

The CDR3 DNA sequence: TGTGCCAGCAGGAAAGGGACTAGCTCAGATACGCAGTATTTT. Protein: CASRKGTSSDTQYF. The chain joins TRBV7-2 to TRBJ2-3, with 9 positions matching TRBD2. V was clipped by 6 bases and J by 4 bases; unmatched bases: 5. In germline, CDR1 is SGHTA, CDR2 FQGNSA. The CDR3 has 14 residues. The full variable domain, in which reference TRBV7-2 and TRBJ2-3 provide the parts outside the CDR3, is GAGVSQSPSNKVTEKGKDVELRCDPISGHTALYWYRQSLGQGLEFLIYFQGNSAPDKSGLPSDRFSAERTGGSVSTLTIQRTQQEDSAVYLCASRKGTSSDTQYFGPGTRLTVL.

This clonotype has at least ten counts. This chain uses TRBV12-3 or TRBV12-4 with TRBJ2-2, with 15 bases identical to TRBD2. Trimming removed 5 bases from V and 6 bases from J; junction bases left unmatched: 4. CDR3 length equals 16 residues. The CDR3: CASSLRTSGRAGELFF. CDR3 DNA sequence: TGTGCCAGCAGTCTGAGGACTAGCGGGAGGGCCGGGGAGCTGTTTTTT.

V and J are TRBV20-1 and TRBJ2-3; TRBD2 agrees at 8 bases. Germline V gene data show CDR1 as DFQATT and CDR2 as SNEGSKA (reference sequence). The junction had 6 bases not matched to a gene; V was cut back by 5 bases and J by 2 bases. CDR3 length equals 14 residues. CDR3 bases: TGCAGTGCTGAACTAGCGGAAATCACAGATACGCAGTATTTT. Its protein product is CSAELAEITDTQYF.

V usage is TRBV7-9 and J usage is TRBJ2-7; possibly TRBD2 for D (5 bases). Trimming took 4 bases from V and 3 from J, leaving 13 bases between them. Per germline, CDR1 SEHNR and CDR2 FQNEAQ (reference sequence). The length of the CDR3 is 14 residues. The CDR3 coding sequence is TGTGCCAGCAGCTGGGGAGCTGAGGGCTACGAGCAGTACTTC. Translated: CASSWGAEGYEQYF.

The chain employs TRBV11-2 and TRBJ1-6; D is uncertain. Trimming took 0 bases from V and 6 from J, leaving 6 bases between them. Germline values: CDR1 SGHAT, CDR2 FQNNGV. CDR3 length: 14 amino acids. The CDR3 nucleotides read TGTGCCAGCAGCTTAGAACAGCGTAATTCACCCCTCCACTTT. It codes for CASSLEQRNSPLHF.

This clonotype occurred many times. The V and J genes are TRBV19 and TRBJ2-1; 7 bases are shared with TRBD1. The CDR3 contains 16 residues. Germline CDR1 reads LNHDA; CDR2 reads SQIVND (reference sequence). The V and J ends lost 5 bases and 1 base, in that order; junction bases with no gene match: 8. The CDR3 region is CASSRDREGSYNEQFF. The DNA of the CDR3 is TGTGCCAGTAGTCGCGACAGGGAAGGGTCCTACAATGAGCAGTTCTTC.

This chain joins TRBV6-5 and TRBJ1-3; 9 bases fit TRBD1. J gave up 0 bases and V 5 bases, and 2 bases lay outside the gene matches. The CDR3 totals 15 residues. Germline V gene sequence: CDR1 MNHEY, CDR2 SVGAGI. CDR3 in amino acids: CASSGTGNSGNTIYF. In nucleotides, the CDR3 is TGTGCCAGCAGTGGGACAGGGAACTCTGGAAACACCATATATTTT.

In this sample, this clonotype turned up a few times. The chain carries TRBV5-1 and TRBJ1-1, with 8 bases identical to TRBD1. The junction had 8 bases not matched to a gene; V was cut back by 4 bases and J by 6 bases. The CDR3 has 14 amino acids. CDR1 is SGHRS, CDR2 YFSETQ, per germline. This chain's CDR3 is CASSPDRVIAEAFF. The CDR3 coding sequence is TGCGCCAGCAGCCCGGACAGGGTGATCGCTGAAGCTTTCTTT.

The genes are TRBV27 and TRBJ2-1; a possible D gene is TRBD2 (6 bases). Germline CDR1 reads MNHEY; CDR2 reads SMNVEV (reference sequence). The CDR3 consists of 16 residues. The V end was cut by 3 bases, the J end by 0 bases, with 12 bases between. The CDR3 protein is CASSLAREPSYNEQFF. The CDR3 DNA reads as TGTGCCAGCAGTTTGGCACGGGAGCCCTCCTACAATGAGCAGTTCTTC.

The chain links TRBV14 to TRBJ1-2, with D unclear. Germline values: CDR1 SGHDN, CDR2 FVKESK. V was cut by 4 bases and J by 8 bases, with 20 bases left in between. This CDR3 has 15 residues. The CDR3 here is CASSPWGNSFSGYTF. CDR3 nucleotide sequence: TGTGCCAGCAGCCCATGGGGAAACAGTTTCAGCGGCTACACCTTC.

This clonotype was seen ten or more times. For the CDR3, the DNA is TGTGCCAGCAGCCCCGGACTAGCGGGTGAGCAGTTCTTC. Its translation: CASSPGLAGEQFF. The rearrangement uses TRBV7-6 and TRBJ2-1; 11 positions match TRBD2. CDR1 and CDR2 (germline): SGHVS, FNYEAQ. The length of the CDR3 is 13 residues. The J segment lost 9 bases and the V segment lost 5 bases, leaving 3 bases of the junction unmatched.

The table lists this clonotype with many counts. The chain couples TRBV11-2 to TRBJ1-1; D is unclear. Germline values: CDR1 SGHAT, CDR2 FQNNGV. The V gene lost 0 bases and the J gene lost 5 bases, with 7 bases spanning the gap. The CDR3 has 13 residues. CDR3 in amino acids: CASSLESWTEAFF. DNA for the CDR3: TGTGCCAGCAGCTTAGAATCGTGGACTGAAGCTTTCTTT.

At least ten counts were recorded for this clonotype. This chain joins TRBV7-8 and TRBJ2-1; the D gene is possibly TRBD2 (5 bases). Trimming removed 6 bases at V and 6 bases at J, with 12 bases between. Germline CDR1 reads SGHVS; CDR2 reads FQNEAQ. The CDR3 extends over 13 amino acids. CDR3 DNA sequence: TGTGCCAGCAGGGACGGAGGCCCCAATGAGCAGTTCTTC. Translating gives CASRDGGPNEQFF.